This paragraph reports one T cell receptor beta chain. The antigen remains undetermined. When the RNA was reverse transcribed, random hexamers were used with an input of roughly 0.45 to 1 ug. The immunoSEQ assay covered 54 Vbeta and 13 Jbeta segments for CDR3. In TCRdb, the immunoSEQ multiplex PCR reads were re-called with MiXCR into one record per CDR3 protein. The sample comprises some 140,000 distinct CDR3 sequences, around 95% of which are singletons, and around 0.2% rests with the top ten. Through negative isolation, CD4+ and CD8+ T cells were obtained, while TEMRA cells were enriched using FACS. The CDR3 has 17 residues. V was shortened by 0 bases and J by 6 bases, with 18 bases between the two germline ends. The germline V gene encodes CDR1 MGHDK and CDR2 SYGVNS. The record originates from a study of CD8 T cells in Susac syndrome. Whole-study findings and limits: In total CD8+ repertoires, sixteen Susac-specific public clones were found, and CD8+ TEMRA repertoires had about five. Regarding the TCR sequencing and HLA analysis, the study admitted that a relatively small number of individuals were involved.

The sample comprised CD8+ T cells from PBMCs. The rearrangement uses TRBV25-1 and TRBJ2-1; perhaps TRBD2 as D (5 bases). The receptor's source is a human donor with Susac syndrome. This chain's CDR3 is CASSEYFPGGSINEQFF. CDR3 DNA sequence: TGTGCCAGCAGTGAATATTTCCCCGGCGGGTCGATCAATGAGCAGTTCTTC. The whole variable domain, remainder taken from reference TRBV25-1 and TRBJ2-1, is EADIYQTPRYLVIGTGKKITLECSQTMGHDKMYWYQQDPGMELHLIHYSYGVNSTEKGDLSSESTVSRIRTEHFPLTLESARPSHTSQYLCASSEYFPGGSINEQFFGPGTRLTVL.